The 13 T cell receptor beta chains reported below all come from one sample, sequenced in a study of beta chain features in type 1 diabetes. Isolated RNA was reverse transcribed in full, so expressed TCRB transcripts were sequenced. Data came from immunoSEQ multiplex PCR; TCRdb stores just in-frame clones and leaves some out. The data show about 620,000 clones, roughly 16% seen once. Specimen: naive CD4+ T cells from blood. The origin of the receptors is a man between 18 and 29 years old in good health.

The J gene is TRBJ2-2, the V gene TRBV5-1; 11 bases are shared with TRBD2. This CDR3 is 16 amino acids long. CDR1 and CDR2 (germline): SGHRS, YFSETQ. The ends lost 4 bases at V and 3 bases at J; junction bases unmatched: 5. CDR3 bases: TGCGCCAGCAGCCCCGGGACTAGCGGTCACACCGGGGAGCTGTTTTTT. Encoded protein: CASSPGTSGHTGELFF.

The DNA for the CDR3 is TGTGCAGCCAGGGACAGGGCGAAGAACACTGAAGCTTTCTTT. It specifies CAARDRAKNTEAFF. V usage is TRBV10-3 and J usage is TRBJ1-1, with TRBD1 identical over 9 bases. Germline CDR1 reads ENHRY; CDR2 reads SYGVKD. This CDR3 is 14 amino acids long.

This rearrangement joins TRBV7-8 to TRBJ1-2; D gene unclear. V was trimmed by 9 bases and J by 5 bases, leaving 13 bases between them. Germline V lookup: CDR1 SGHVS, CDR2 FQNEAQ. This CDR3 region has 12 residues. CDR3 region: CASEDLGYGYTF. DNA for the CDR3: TGTGCCAGTGAGGACTTGGGGTATGGCTACACCTTC.

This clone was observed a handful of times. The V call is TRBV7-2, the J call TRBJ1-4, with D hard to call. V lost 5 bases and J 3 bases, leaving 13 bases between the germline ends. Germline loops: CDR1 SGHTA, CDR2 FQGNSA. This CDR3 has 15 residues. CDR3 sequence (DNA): TGTGCCAGCAGCCGGTCGGGCAGTCCTAATGAAAAACTGTTTTTT. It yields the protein CASSRSGSPNEKLFF.

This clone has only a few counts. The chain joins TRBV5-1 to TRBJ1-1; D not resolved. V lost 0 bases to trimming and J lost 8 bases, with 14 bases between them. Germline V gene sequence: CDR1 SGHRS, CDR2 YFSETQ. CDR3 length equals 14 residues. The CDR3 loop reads CASSLANEVTEAFF. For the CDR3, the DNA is TGCGCCAGCAGCTTGGCCAATGAAGTGACAGAAGCTTTCTTT.

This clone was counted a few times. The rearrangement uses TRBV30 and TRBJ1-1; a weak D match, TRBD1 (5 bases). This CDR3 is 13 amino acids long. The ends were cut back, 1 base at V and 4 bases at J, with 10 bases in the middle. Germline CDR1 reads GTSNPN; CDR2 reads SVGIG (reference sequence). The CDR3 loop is CAWSGQGRTEAFF. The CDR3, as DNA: TGTGCCTGGAGTGGGCAGGGACGCACTGAAGCTTTCTTT.

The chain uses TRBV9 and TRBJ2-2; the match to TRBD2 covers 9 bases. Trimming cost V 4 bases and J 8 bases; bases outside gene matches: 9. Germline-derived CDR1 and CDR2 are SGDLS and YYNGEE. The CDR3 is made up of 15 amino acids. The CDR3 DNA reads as TGTGCCAGCAGCCCCCAGCTAGCGGGGATGGGGGAGCTGTTTTTT. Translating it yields CASSPQLAGMGELFF.

The chain's CDR3 is CASSPMGGNTIYF. Here the CDR3 DNA reads TGTGCCAGCTCACCAATGGGTGGAAACACCATATATTTT. The V gene is TRBV18, the J gene TRBJ1-3; D is unresolved. CDR1 and CDR2 (germline): KGHSH, LQKENI. The length of the CDR3 is 13 residues. The germline V and J ends were trimmed by 2 bases and 3 bases, with 5 bases remaining between them.

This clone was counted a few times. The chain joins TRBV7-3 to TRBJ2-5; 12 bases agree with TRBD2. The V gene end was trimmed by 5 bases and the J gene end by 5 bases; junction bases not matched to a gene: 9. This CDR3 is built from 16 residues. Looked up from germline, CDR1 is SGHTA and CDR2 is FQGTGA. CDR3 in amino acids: CASSRKGLAGTETQYF. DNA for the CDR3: TGTGCCAGCAGCCGCAAAGGACTAGCGGGAACGGAGACCCAGTACTTC.

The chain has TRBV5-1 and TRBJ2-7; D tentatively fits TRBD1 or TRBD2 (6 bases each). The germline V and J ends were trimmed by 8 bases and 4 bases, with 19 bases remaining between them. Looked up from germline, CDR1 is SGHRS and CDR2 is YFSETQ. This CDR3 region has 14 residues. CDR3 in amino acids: CASKGGPLGYEQYF. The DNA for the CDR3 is TGCGCCAGTAAGGGGGGCCCCCTTGGATACGAGCAGTACTTC.

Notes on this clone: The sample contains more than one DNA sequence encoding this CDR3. The CDR3 DNA is TGTGCCATCAGCGAAGTATACGAGCAGTACTTC. This translates into CAISEVYEQYF. The rearrangement links TRBV10-3 to TRBJ2-7; D remains ambiguous. Trimming took 6 bases from V and 4 from J, leaving 7 bases between them. CDR3 size: 11 residues. CDR1 and CDR2 (germline): ENHRY, SYGVKD.

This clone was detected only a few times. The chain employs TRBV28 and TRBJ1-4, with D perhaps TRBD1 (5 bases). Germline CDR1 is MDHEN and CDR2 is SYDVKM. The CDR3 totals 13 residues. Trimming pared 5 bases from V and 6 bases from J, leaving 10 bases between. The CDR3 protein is CASSGRQYEKLFF. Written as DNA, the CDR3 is TGTGCCAGCAGTGGGAGACAGTATGAAAAACTGTTTTTT. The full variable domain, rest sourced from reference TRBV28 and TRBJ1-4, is DVKVTQSSRYLVKRTGEKVFLECVQDMDHENMFWYRQDPGLGLRLIYFSYDVKMKEKGDIPEGYSVSREKKERFSLILESASTNQTSMYLCASSGRQYEKLFFGSGTQLSVL.

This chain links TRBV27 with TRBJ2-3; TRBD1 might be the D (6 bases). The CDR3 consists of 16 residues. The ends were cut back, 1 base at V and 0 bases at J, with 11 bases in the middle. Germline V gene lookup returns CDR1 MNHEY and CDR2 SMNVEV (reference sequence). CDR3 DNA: TGTGCCAGCAGTTTATGGGGTCAGGGGAGCACAGATACGCAGTATTTT. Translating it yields CASSLWGQGSTDTQYF.